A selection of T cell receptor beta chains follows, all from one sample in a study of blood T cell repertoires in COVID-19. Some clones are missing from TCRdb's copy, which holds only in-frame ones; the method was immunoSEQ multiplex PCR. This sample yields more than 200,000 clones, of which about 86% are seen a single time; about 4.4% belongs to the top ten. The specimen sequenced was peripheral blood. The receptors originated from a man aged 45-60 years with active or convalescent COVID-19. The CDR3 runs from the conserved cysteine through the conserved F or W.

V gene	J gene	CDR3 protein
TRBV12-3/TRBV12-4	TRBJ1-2	CASSLQGLDGYTF
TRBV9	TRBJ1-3	CASSIGNSGNTIYF
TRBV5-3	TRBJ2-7	CARSLCLGGSFYEQYF
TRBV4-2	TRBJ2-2	CASSQAGLAGRRDTGELFF
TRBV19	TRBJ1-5	CASTQDRDQPQHF
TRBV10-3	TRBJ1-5	CAIKGLNQPQHF
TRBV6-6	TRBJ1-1	CASKETANTEAFF
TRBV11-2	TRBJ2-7	CASSSGLAATYEQYF
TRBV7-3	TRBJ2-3	CASSLTGGTDTQYF
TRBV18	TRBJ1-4	CASSQDGATNEKLFF
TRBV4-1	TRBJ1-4	CASSQGGTSSTNEKLFF
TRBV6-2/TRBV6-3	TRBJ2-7	CASSYGQNEQYF
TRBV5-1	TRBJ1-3	CASSLEGTDSGNTIYF
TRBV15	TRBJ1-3	CATSRGEIRHPGNTIYF
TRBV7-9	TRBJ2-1	CASSPGRGTSNEQFF
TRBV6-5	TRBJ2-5	CASSLLRGRETQYF
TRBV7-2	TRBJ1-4	CASSPPGQPFEKLFF
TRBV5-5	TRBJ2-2	CASSLVVAVSTGELFF
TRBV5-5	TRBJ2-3	CASSLASGGAADTQYF
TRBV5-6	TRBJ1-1	CASSTDRDTEAFF
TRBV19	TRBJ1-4	CASSMTPGQGREKLFF
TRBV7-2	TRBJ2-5	CASSLPPLQETQYF